The TCR beta chain under discussion was sequenced for a study of blood T cell repertoires in COVID-19. Study in general: Some COVID-19 samples were acute and others convalescent; all came from the United States, Italy and Spain. PBMCs, B-cell-depleted T cells, or T cells provided the cDNA or gDNA that made up the material.

Authors' data handling: Amplification of reference gene primers was used by the study to estimate nucleated cell counts. The assay was immunoSEQ multiplex PCR, and TCRdb's table has in-frame clones only and misses some. V and J calls and clone size are as listed in that table; D and trimming were resolved from the DNA. The data show a few hundred thousand clones, roughly 89% seen once. V dropped 4 bases and J dropped 6 bases, with 22 bases sitting between them. The CDR3 runs to 17 residues. CDR1 is SGHVS, CDR2 FNYEAQ, per germline. The sample taken for sequencing was peripheral blood. The gene calls are TRBV7-6 and TRBJ2-1; TRBD2 might be the D (5 bases). The sequence derives from a woman aged 40 to 49 who had recovered from COVID-19. CDR3 residues: CASSSLSIDSATNEQFF. CDR3 bases: TGTGCCAGCAGCTCCCTTTCAATTGATAGCGCGACCAATGAGCAGTTCTTC.